This TCR beta chain was recorded in a study of cytomegalovirus exposure and HLA in healthy donors. Researchers ran the PCR with 60 Vbeta and 13 Jbeta primers. The repertoire was sequenced with immunoSEQ multiplex PCR; TCRdb's copy has only in-frame clones and lacks some. The sample carries 110,000 to 150,000 clones, approximately 70% recorded once. Trimming shortened V by 6 bases and J by 5 bases, and 10 bases separated the two germline ends. Germline lookup yields CDR1 SQVTM and CDR2 ANQGSEA. The CDR3 loop spans 11 amino acids. This sequence was found in a woman aged 60 to 75 in good health and CMV-seropositive. Sample: PBMCs. The chain recombines TRBV29-1 with TRBJ1-1; D might be TRBD1 (5 bases). CDR3: CSVQRGTEAFF. The CDR3 DNA is TGCAGCGTCCAGCGGGGGACTGAAGCTTTCTTT.